This T cell receptor (beta chain) emerged from a study of shared clonotypes between healthy human individuals. With regard to this clone: The antigen is unknown. This sample includes further DNA sequences coding for the same CDR3.

The CDR3 consists of 13 residues. V was clipped by 1 base and J by 2 bases, with 5 bases between them. CDR1 is SGHVS and CDR2 is FQNEAQ in the germline V gene. The input for sorted-subset replicate PCRs was about 200 ng DNA, around 27,000 T cell genomes. Profiling relied on immunoSEQ multiplex PCR, and the TCRdb table lists in-frame clones only, not all of them. The sample contains over 2 million clones, just under 95% of which appear only once. Regarding the study as a whole: Large depth notwithstanding, sorted-subset sequencing proved incomplete by rarefaction.

The chain employs TRBV7-8 and TRBJ1-2; D remains ambiguous. The sequence was collected from a man aged 18 to 30 in good health. Some clones in this sample may be carry-over from other donors' samples. Material: naive CD4+ T cells from PBMCs. Described subset: CD45RA+ positively selected. The CDR3 nucleotides are TGTGCCAGCAGCTTAGTCCCCAACTATGGCTACACCTTC. It specifies CASSLVPNYGYTF.